One sample yielded the 24 T cell receptor beta chains listed below, sequenced in a study of blood T cell repertoires in COVID-19. Assay used: immunoSEQ multiplex PCR; TCRdb lists only in-frame clones, some missing. This repertoire shows 240,000 or so clones, 70% to 90% found once; its top ten account for approximately 6.8%. The specimen sequenced was peripheral blood. These receptors were collected from a woman in her seventies with active or convalescent COVID-19.

This clone has a handful of counts. The chain employs TRBV11-3 and TRBJ2-2; D not resolved. Germline V gene sequence: CDR1 SGHNT, CDR2 YENEEA. V lost 0 bases to trimming and J lost 5 bases, with 4 bases between them. The CDR3 totals 13 residues. The CDR3 DNA reads TGTGCCAGCAGCTTAGACTTTACCGGGGAGCTGTTTTTT. It translates to CASSLDFTGELFF.

The genes are TRBV3-1 (or the pseudogene TRBV3-2) and TRBJ1-3; perhaps TRBD1 as D (5 bases). Germline V gene lookup returns CDR1 LGHDT and CDR2 YNNKEL (reference sequence). This CDR3 has 14 amino acids. V dropped 7 bases and J dropped 4 bases, with 14 bases sitting between them. The CDR3 coding sequence is TGTGCCAGCACCCCAAGGGGTGGGGGAAACACCATATATTTT. Amino acids: CASTPRGGGNTIYF.

The gene calls are TRBV9 and TRBJ1-4; D not certain. The CDR3 spans 14 residues. The germline V and J ends were trimmed by 1 base and 0 bases, with 4 bases remaining between them. Per the germline V gene, CDR1 is SGDLS and CDR2 is YYNGEE. The CDR3 spells CASSVTATNEKLFF. CDR3 sequence (DNA): TGTGCCAGCAGCGTAACAGCAACTAATGAAAAACTGTTTTTT.

The rearrangement links TRBV18 to TRBJ2-5; 7 nucleotides align to TRBD2. CDR1 and CDR2 from the germline V gene are KGHSH and LQKENI. The CDR3 is made up of 17 amino acids. With V trimmed by 2 bases and J by 5 bases, 14 bases remained unmatched. CDR3: CASSPARTSLPVETQYF. The CDR3 nucleotides read TGTGCCAGCTCACCAGCTAGGACTAGTCTCCCCGTGGAGACCCAGTACTTC.

The chain is built from TRBV11-2 and TRBJ2-3; 8 bases match TRBD1. The germline V gene has CDR1 SGHAT and CDR2 FQNNGV. J gave up 0 bases and V 5 bases, and 4 bases lay outside the gene matches. This CDR3 contains 15 residues. CDR3 DNA: TGTGCCAGCAGCCCAGGACAGGGTAGCACAGATACGCAGTATTTT. This sequence encodes CASSPGQGSTDTQYF.

The V and J genes are TRBV7-2 and TRBJ2-7; a possible D gene is TRBD1 (5 bases). The V gene lost 0 bases and the J gene lost 4 bases, with 13 bases spanning the gap. This CDR3 spans 15 amino acids. Germline V gene data show CDR1 as SGHTA and CDR2 as FQGNSA. CDR3 nucleotides: TGTGCCAGCAGCTTAGCAGGGGATACGCAGTACGAGCAGTACTTC. It yields the protein CASSLAGDTQYEQYF.

This chain joins TRBV10-3 and TRBJ1-2; D might be TRBD1 (6 bases). Germline V gene lookup returns CDR1 ENHRY and CDR2 SYGVKD. Trimming pared 6 bases from V and 1 base from J, leaving 9 bases between. The CDR3 extends over 13 amino acids. The CDR3 sequence is CAISRGDNYGYTF. As DNA, the CDR3 is TGTGCCATCAGCAGGGGCGATAACTATGGCTACACCTTC.

The V call is TRBV5-1, the J call TRBJ2-7; a possible D gene is TRBD1 (6 bases). The CDR3 loop spans 15 amino acids. The germline V gene has CDR1 SGHRS and CDR2 YFSETQ. Trimming pared 4 bases from V and 2 bases from J, leaving 16 bases between. DNA for the CDR3: TGCGCCAGCAGCCATGAGACAGGCCCACCCTACGAGCAGTACTTC. This gives the protein CASSHETGPPYEQYF.

CDR3 in DNA: TGTGCCAGCAGCTTAGACCCTCAAGAGACCCAGTACTTC. As protein: CASSLDPQETQYF. The chain links TRBV11-2 to TRBJ2-5; D is unresolved. Germline assignment: CDR1 SGHAT and CDR2 FQNNGV. Trimming removed 0 bases at V and 2 bases at J, with 4 bases between. CDR3 length: 13 residues.

The chain has TRBV5-5 and TRBJ2-7, with unresolved D. The CDR3 is 15 amino acids. Germline V gene sequence: CDR1 SGHKS, CDR2 YYEKEE (reference sequence). The V gene lost 0 bases and the J gene lost 3 bases, with 13 bases spanning the gap. The CDR3 nucleotides read TGTGCCAGCAGCTTGGTTTATACAGATAACTACGAGCAGTACTTC. The encoded protein is CASSLVYTDNYEQYF.

This chain uses TRBV4-1 with TRBJ1-2, with D unclear. Trimming shortened V by 4 bases and J by 3 bases, and 12 bases separated the two germline ends. CDR1 is MGHRA, CDR2 YSYEKL, per germline. CDR3 length equals 14 residues. CDR3: CASSPEHLYYGYTF. In DNA, the CDR3 is TGCGCCAGCAGCCCAGAACACCTCTACTATGGCTACACCTTC.

The chain couples TRBV6-5 to TRBJ1-4, with D possibly matching TRBD1 (6 bases). This CDR3 region has 14 residues. From germline, CDR1 is MNHEY and CDR2 SVGAGI. V was trimmed by 5 bases and J by 8 bases, leaving 15 bases between them. The CDR3 bases are TGTGCCAGCAGTACCCGACAGGTAGTGGAAAAACTGTTTTTT. Its translation: CASSTRQVVEKLFF.

The V gene is TRBV5-1, the J gene TRBJ2-7; possibly TRBD1 for D (5 bases). Germline-derived CDR1 and CDR2 are SGHRS and YFSETQ. Between the trimmed V and J ends, which lost 1 base and 7 bases, there was a span of 9 bases. The CDR3 has 12 amino acids. CDR3 bases: TGCGCCAGCAGCTTGCAGGGAATAGAGCAGTACTTC. Translation: CASSLQGIEQYF.

V is TRBV19 and J is TRBJ1-2; 9 bases align to TRBD1. Losses at the gene ends were 0 bases for V and 7 bases for J; bases not matched to a gene: 9. This CDR3 has 16 amino acids. Looked up from germline, CDR1 is LNHDA and CDR2 is SQIVND (reference sequence). In nucleotides, the CDR3 is TGTGCCAGTAGTATAGATCGAACAGGGGGCTTCGGTGGCTACACCTTC. Translation gives CASSIDRTGGFGGYTF.

J is TRBJ1-1 and V is TRBV2; 8 nucleotides line up with TRBD1. Trimming at V came to 7 bases and at J to 4 bases, leaving 11 bases not matched to a gene. This CDR3 region has 15 residues. Germline V gives CDR1 SNHLY, CDR2 FYNNEI. In DNA, the CDR3 is TGTGCCAGCACCGCACAGGGGGGTGGTACCACTGAAGCTTTCTTT. Amino acids: CASTAQGGGTTEAFF.

V usage is TRBV9 and J usage is TRBJ1-2, with D perhaps TRBD1 (5 bases). The ends were cut back, 7 bases at V and 0 bases at J, with 10 bases in the middle. This CDR3 is built from 13 residues. Looked up from germline, CDR1 is SGDLS and CDR2 is YYNGEE. The CDR3 nucleotides are TGTGCCAGCGCCGACAGAGCTAACTATGGCTACACCTTC. This translates into CASADRANYGYTF.

This chain joins TRBV11-2 and TRBJ2-3, with 9 positions matching TRBD2. Germline CDR1 is SGHAT and CDR2 is FQNNGV. The CDR3 totals 16 residues. V lost 1 base to trimming and J lost 2 bases; unmatched junction nucleotides: 4. The CDR3 sequence: CASSLGSGGLTDTQYF. The CDR3, as DNA: TGTGCCAGCAGCTTAGGGAGCGGGGGGCTCACAGATACGCAGTATTTT.

The chain joins TRBV20-1 to TRBJ1-2; D gene uncertain. Trimming shortened V by 8 bases and J by 8 bases, and 12 bases separated the two germline ends. Germline V gene data show CDR1 as DFQATT and CDR2 as SNEGSKA (reference sequence). This CDR3 has 10 residues. The CDR3 DNA sequence: TGCAGTTCCTGGGCAGACGGCTACACCTTC. It codes for CSSWADGYTF.

This sequence joins TRBV14 and TRBJ1-1, with D unresolved. Trimming stripped 1 base from V and 1 base from J, with 10 bases between. This CDR3 is built from 15 residues. Germline CDR1 SGHDN, CDR2 FVKESK. The CDR3 DNA reads TGTGCCAGCAGCCAAGTGTACAGAACGAACACTGAAGCTTTCTTT. Protein product: CASSQVYRTNTEAFF.

This clone was observed once. The chain uses TRBV14 and TRBJ2-1; 8 nucleotides line up with TRBD2. CDR3 length: 19 amino acids. Germline values: CDR1 SGHDN, CDR2 FVKESK. V gave up 4 bases and J gave up 1 base; unmatched junction bases: 15. DNA of the CDR3: TGTGCCAGCAGCCCCCTCGCGGGGGGCCGAGGTGGATCCTACAATGAGCAGTTCTTC. Protein sequence: CASSPLAGGRGGSYNEQFF.

The genes are TRBV3-1 (or the pseudogene TRBV3-2) and TRBJ1-4; a weak D match, TRBD1 (5 bases). Germline lookup yields CDR1 LGHDT and CDR2 YNNKEL (reference sequence). The CDR3 has 15 residues. Trimming shortened V by 3 bases and J by 6 bases, and 14 bases separated the two germline ends. CDR3 region: CASSHCLGGYEKLFF. The CDR3 DNA reads TGTGCCAGCAGCCACTGTCTGGGGGGGTATGAAAAACTGTTTTTT.

V and J are TRBV19 and TRBJ2-3; 8 bases agree with TRBD1. The germline CDR1 and CDR2 sequences are LNHDA and SQIVND (reference sequence). The CDR3 has 13 amino acids. J was trimmed by 6 bases and V by 7 bases; bases with no gene match: 6. The CDR3 reads CASTSTGADTQYF. DNA of the CDR3: TGTGCCAGTACCTCGACAGGGGCCGATACGCAGTATTTT.

This clone has just a few counts. The chain has TRBV7-8 and TRBJ2-5, with 8 nucleotides matching TRBD2. The CDR3 covers 15 residues. V lost 4 bases and J lost 5; bases outside the gene matches: 9. In germline, CDR1 is SGHVS, CDR2 FQNEAQ. CDR3 sequence (DNA): TGTGCCAGCAGCTCTGCGGGGGGCGTTTGGGAGACCCAGTACTTC. Its translation is CASSSAGGVWETQYF.

The rearrangement uses TRBV6-1 and TRBJ1-5; D remains ambiguous. This CDR3 has 15 amino acids. V shed 1 base and J shed 6 bases, with 13 bases lying between them. CDR1 is MNHNS and CDR2 is SASEGT in the germline V gene. DNA of the CDR3: TGTGCCAGCAGTGAAGAAGTGAGCAAGTTTCAGCCCCAGCATTTT. This translates into CASSEEVSKFQPQHF.